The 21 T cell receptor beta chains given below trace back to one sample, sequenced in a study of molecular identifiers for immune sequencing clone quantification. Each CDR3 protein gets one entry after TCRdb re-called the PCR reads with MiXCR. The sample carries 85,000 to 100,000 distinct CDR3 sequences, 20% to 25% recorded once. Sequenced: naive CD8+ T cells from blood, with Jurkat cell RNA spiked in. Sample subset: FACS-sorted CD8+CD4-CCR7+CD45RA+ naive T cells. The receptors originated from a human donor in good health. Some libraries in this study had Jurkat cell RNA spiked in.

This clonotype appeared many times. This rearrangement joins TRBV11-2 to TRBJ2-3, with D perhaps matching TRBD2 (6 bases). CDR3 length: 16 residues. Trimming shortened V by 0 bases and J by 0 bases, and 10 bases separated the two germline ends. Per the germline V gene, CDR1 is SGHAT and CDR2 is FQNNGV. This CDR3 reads CASSLDVADSTDTQYF. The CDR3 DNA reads TGTGCCAGCAGCTTAGATGTAGCGGATAGCACAGATACGCAGTATTTT.

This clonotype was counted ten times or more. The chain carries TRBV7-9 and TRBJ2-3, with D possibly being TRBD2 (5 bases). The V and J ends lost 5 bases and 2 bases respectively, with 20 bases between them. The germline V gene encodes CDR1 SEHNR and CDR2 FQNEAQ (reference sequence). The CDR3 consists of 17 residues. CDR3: CASSPPPLDFTTDTQYF. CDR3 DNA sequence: TGTGCCAGCAGCCCGCCCCCCTTGGACTTCACCACAGATACGCAGTATTTT.

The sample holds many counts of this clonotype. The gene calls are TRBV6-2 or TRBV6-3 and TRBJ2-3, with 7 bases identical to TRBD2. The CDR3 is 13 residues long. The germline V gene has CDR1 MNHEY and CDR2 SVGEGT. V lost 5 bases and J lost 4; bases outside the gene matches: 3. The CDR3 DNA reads TGTGCCAGCAGTCCTACTAGCGCAGATACGCAGTATTTT. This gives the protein CASSPTSADTQYF.

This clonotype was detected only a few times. The CDR3 region has the DNA TGTGCCAGCACCAAAGGGGGAAATCCCTTACCGTTCAACTCTGGGGCCAACGTCCTGACTTTC. Translating gives CASTKGGNPLPFNSGANVLTF. The rearrangement uses TRBV6-5 and TRBJ2-6, with TRBD1 as a possible D gene (6 bases). Germline V lookup: CDR1 MNHEY, CDR2 SVGAGI. This CDR3 region has 21 residues. V lost 7 bases and J lost 0, with 28 bases in between.

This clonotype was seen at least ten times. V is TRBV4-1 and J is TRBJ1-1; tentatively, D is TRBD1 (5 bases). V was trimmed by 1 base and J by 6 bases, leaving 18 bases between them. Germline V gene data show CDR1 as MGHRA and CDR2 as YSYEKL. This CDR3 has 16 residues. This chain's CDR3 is CASSQGGRGWDPEAFF. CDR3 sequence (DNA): TGCGCCAGCAGCCAAGGCGGGAGGGGCTGGGACCCTGAAGCTTTCTTT.

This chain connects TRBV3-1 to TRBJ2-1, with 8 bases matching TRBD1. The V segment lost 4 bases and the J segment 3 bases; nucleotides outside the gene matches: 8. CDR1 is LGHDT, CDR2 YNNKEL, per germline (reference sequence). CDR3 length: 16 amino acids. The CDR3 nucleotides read TGTGCCAGCAGCCGAAAACAGGGGGGAGGCTACAATGAGCAGTTCTTC. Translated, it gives CASSRKQGGGYNEQFF.

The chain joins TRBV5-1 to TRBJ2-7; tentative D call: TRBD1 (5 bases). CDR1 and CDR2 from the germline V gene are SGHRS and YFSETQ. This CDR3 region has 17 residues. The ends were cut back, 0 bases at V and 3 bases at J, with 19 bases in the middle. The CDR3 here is CASSLGVFGQGGYEQYF. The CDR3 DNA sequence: TGCGCCAGCAGCTTGGGTGTATTTGGGCAGGGTGGCTACGAGCAGTACTTC.

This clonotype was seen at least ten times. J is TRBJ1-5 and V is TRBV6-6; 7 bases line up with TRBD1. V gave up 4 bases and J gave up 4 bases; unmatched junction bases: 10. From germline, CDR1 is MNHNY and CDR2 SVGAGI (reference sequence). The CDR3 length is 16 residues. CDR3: CASSWDSHLANQPQHF. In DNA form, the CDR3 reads TGTGCCAGCAGTTGGGACAGTCATCTAGCAAATCAGCCCCAGCATTTT.

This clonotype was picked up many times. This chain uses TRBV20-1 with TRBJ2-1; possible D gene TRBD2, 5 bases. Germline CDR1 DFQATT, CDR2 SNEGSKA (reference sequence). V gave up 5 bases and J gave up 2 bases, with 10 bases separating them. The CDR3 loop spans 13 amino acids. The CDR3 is CSAEGRTYNEQFF. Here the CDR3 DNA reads TGCAGTGCTGAGGGCCGAACCTACAATGAGCAGTTCTTC.

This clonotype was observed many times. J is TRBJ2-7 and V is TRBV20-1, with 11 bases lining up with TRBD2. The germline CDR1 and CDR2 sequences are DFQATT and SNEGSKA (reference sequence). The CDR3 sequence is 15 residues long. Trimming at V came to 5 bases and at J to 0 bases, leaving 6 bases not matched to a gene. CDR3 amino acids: CSAPSGRTSSYEQYF. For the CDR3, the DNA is TGCAGTGCTCCTAGCGGGAGGACGAGCTCCTACGAGCAGTACTTC.

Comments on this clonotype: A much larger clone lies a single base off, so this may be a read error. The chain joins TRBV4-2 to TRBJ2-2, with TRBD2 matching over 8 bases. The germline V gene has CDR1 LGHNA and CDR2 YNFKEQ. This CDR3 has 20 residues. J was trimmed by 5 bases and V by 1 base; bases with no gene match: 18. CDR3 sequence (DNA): TGTGCCAGCAGCCAAGTAGAGAAGGACGGGAGGGCCTTTCGTACCGGGGAGCTGTTTTTT. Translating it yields CASSQVEKDGRAFRTGELFF.

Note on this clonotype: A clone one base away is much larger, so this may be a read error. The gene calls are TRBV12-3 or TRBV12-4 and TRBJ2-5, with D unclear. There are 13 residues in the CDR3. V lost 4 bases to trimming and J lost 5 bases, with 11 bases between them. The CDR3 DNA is TGTGCCAGCAGTTCCCCCCGGTGGGAGACCCAGTACTTC. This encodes CASSSPRWETQYF.

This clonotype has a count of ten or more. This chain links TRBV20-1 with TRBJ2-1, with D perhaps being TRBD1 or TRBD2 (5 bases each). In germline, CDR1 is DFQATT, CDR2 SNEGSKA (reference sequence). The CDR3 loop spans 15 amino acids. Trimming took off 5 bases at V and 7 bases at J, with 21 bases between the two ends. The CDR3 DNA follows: TGCAGTGCTCACAACCGGGACCACAATGGAAATGAGCAGTTCTTC. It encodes CSAHNRDHNGNEQFF.

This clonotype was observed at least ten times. The CDR3 protein is CASSRDRTGDFFVNTEAFF. The CDR3 coding sequence is TGTGCCAGCAGCAGAGACCGGACAGGGGATTTCTTTGTGAACACTGAAGCTTTCTTT. The rearrangement uses TRBV7-9 and TRBJ1-1; 9 bases fit TRBD1. Trimming at V came to 5 bases and at J to 0 bases, leaving 16 bases not matched to a gene. The CDR3 has 19 amino acids. From germline, CDR1 is SEHNR and CDR2 FQNEAQ (reference sequence).

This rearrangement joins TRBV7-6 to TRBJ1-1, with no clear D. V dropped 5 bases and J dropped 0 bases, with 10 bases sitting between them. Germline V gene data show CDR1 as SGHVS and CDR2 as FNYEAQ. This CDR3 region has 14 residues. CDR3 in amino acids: CASSPEQLNTEAFF. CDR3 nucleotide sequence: TGTGCCAGCAGCCCGGAACAGCTGAACACTGAAGCTTTCTTT.

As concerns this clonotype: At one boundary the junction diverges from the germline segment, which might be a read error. The CDR3, as DNA: TGTGCCAGCAGTTCCATGACAGGGAGGGTAGAGACCCTGTACTTC. Protein product: CASSSMTGRVETLYF. This chain joins TRBV12-3 or TRBV12-4 and TRBJ2-5; D tentatively fits TRBD1 or TRBD2 (7 bases each). CDR3 size: 15 residues.

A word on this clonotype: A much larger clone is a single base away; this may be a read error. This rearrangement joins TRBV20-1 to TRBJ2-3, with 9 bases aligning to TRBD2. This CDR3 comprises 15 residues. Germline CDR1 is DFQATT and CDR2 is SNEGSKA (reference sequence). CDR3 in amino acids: CCARVRGGPADTQYF. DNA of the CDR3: TGCTGTGCTAGAGTGCGGGGGGGGCCCGCAGATACGCAGTATTTT.

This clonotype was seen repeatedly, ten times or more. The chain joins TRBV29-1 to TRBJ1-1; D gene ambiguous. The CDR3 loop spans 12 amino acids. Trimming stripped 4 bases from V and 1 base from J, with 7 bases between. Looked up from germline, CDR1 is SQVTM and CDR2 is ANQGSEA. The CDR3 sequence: CSVGDSNTEAFF. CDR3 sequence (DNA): TGCAGCGTTGGAGACTCGAACACTGAAGCTTTCTTT. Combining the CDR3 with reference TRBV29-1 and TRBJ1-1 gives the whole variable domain SAVISQKPSRDICQRGTSLTIQCQVDSQVTMMFWYRQQPGQSLTLIATANQGSEATYESGFVIDKFPISRPNLTFSTLTVSNMSPEDSSIYLCSVGDSNTEAFFGQGTRLTVV.

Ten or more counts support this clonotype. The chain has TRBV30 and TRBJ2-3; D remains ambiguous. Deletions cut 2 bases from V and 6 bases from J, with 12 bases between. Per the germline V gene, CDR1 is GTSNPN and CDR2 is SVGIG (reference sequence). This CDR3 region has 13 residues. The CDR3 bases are TGTGCCTGGAGTCTGACCGTAAAGGATACGCAGTATTTT. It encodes CAWSLTVKDTQYF.

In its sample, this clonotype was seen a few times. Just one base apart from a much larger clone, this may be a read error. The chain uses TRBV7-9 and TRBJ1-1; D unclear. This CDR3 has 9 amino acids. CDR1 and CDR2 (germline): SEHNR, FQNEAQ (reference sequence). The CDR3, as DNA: TGTGCCAGCAGCCTTGAAGCTCTCTTT. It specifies CASSLEALF.

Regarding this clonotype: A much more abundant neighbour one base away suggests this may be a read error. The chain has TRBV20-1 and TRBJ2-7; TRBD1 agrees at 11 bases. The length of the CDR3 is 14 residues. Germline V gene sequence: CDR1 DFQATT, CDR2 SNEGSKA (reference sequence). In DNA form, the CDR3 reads TGCAGTGCTAGGGGACAGGGGGATTTTTGGGAGCAGAACTTC. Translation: CSARGQGDFWEQNF.